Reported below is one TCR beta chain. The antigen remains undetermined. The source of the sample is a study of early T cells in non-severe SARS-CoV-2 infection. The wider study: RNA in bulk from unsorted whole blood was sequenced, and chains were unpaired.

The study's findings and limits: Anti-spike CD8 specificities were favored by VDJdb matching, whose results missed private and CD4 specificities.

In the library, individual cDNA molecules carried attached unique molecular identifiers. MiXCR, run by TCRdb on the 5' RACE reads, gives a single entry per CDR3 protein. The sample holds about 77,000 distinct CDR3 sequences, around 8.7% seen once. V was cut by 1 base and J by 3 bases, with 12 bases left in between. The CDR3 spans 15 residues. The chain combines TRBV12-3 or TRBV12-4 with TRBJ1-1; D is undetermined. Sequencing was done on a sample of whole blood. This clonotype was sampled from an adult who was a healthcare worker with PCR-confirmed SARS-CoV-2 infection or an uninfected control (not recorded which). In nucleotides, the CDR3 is TGTGCCAGCAGTTTAGGGAGGGTGAGGGACACTGAAGCTTTCTTT. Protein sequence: CASSLGRVRDTEAFF.